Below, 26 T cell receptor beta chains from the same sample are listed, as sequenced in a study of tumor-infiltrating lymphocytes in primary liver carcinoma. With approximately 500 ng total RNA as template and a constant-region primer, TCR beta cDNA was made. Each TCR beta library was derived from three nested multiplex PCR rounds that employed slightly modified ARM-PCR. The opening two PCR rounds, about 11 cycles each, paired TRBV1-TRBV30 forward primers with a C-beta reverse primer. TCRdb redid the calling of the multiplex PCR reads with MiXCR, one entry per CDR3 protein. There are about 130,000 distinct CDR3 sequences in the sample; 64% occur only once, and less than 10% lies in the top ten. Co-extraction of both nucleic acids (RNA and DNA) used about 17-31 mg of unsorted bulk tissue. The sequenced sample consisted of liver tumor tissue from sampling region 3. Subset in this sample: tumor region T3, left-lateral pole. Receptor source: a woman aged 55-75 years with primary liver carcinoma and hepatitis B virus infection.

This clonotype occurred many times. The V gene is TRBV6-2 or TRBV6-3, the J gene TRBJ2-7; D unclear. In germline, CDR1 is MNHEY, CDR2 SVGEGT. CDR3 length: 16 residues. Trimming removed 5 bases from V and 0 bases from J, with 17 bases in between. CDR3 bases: TGTGCCAGCAGTCAGGACCATTTCGCCAGCTCCTACGAGCAGTACTTC. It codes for CASSQDHFASSYEQYF.

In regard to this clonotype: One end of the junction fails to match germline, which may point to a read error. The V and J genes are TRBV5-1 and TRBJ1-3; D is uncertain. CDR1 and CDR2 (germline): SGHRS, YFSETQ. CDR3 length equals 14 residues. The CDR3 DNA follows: TGCGCCATCAGCTTGGGGTCTGCCGGAAACACCATATATTTT. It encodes CAISLGSAGNTIYF.

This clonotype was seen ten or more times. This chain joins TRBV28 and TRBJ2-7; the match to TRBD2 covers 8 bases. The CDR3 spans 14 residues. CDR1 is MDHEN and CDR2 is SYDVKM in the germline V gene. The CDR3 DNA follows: TGTGCCAGCAAGAGGTTATTCACGGGAGGGCCTCCGGAGGTC. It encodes CASKRLFTGGPPEV.

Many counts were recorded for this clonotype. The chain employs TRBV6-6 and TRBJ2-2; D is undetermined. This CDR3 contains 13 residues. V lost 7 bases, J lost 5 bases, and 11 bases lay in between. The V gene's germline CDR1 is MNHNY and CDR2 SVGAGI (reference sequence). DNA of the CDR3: TGTGCCAGCACATCGGAGTTGACCGGGGAGCTGTTTTTT. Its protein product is CASTSELTGELFF.

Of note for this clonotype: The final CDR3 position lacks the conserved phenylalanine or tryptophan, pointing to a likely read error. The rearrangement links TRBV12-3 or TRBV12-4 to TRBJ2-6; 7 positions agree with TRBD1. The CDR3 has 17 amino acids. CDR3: CTSRRTGSPTGANVLTI. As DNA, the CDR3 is TGTACCAGCAGAAGGACAGGTTCCCCTACCGGGGCCAACGTCCTGACTATC.

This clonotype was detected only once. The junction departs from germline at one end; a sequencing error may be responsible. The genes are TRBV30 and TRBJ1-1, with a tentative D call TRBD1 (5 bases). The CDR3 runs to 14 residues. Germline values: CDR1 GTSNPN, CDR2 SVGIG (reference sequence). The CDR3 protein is CDWIAQGTNTEAFF. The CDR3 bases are TGTGACTGGATAGCTCAGGGCACGAACACTGAAGCTTTCTTT. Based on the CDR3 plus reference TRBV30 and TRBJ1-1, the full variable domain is SQTIHQWPATLVQPVGSPLSLECTVEGTSNPNLYWYRQAAGRGLQLLFYSVGIGQISSEVPQNLSASRPQDRQFILSSKKLLLSDSGFYLCDWIAQGTNTEAFFGQGTRLTVV.

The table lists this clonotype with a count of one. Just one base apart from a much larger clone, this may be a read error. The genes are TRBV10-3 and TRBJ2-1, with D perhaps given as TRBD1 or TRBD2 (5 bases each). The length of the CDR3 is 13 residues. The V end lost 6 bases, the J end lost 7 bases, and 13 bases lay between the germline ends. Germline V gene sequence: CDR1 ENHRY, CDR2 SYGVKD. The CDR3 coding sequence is TGTGCCATCAGGGGGGAGCCCAGAAATGAGCAGTTCTTC. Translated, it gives CAIRGEPRNEQFF.

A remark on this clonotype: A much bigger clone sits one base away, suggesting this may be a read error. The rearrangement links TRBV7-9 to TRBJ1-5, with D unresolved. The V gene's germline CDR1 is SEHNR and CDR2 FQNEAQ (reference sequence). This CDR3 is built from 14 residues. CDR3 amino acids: CASSLEGAYQSQHF. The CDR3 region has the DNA TGTGCCAGCAGCTTAGAGGGTGCCTATCAGTCCCAGCATTTT.

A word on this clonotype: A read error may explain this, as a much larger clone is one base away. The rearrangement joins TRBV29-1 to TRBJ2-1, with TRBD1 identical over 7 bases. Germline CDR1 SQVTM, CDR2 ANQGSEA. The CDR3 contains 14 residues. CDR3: CSVGQGAPYNGQFF. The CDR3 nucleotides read TGCAGCGTTGGACAGGGAGCCCCCTACAATGGGCAGTTCTTC.

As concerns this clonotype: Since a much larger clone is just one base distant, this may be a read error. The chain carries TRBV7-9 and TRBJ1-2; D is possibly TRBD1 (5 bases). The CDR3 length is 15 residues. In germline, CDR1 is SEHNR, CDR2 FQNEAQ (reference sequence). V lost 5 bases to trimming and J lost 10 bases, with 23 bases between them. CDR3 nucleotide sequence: TGTGCCAGCAGCCGAGGGTCGGGACGGCACACTGACTACACCTTC. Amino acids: CASSRGSGRHTDYTF. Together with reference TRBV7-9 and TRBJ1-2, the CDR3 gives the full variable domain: DTGVSQNPRHKITKRGQNVTFRCDPISEHNRLYWYRQTLGQGPEFLTYFQNEAQLEKSRLLSDRFSAERPKGSFSTLEIQRTEQGDSAMYLCASSRGSGRHTDYTFGSGTRLTVV.

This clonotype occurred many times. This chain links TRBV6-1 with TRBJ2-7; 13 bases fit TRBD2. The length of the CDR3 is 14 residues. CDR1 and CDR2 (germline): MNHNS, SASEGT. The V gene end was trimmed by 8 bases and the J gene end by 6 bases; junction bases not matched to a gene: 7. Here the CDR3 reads CASGTSGTSIEQYF. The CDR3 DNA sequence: TGTGCCAGCGGGACTAGCGGGACTTCTATCGAGCAGTACTTC.

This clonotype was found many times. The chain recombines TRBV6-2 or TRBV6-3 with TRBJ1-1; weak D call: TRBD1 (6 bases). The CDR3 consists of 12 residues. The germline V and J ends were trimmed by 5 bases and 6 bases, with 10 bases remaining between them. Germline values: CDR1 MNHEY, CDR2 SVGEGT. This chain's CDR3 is CASSQGSPEAFF. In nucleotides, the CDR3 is TGTGCCAGCAGTCAGGGGAGCCCTGAAGCTTTCTTT.

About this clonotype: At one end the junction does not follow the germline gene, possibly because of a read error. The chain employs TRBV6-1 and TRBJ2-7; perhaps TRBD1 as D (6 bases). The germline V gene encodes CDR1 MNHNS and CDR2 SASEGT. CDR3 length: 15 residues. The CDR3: CASIEYWGHNYDQYF. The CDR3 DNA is TGTGCCAGCATTGAATATTGGGGACACAACTACGACCAGTACTTC.

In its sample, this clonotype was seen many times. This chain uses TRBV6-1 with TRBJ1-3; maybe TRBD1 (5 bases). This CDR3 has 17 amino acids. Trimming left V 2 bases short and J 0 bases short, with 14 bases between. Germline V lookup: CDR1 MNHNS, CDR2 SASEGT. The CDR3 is CASSERGDSSSGNTIYF. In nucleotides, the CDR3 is TGTGCCAGCAGTGAACGGGGCGACAGTTCCTCTGGAAACACCATATATTTT.

For the CDR3, the DNA is TGTGCCAGCAGCCAGGGTGAAGAATACTATGGCTACACCTTC. Translating it yields CASSQGEEYYGYTF. The chain employs TRBV4-2 and TRBJ1-2; D is unresolved. The CDR3 covers 14 residues. The germline V gene has CDR1 LGHNA and CDR2 YNFKEQ. Trimming took off 3 bases at V and 3 bases at J, with 11 bases between the two ends.

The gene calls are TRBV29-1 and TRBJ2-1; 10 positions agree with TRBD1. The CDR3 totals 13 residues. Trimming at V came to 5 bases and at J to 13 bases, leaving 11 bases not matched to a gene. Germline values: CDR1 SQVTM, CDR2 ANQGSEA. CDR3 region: CSVQPTGGFDQFF. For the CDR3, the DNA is TGCAGCGTTCAACCGACAGGGGGCTTTGACCAGTTCTTC.

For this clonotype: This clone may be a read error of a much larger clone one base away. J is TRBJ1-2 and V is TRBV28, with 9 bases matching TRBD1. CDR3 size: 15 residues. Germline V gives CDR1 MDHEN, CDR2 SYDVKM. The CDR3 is CDSSLSPGQGFGYTF. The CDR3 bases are TGTGACAGCAGCTTATCACCGGGACAGGGTTTTGGCTACACCTTC.

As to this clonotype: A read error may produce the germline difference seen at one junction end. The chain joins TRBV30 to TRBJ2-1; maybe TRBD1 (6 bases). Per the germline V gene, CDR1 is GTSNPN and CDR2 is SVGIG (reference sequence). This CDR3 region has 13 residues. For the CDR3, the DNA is TGTGCCTGTGCCGGGACATCCTACAAAGAGCAGTTCTTC. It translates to CACAGTSYKEQFF. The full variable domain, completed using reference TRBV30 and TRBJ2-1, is SQTIHQWPATLVQPVGSPLSLECTVEGTSNPNLYWYRQAAGRGLQLLFYSVGIGQISSEVPQNLSASRPQDRQFILSSKKLLLSDSGFYLCACAGTSYKEQFFGPGTRLTVL.

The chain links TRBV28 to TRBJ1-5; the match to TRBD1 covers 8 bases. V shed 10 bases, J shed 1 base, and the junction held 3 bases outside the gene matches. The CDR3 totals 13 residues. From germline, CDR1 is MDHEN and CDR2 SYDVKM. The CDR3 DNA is TGTGCCATCCACAGGGGGAGCAATCAGCCCCAGCATTTT. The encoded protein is CAIHRGSNQPQHF.

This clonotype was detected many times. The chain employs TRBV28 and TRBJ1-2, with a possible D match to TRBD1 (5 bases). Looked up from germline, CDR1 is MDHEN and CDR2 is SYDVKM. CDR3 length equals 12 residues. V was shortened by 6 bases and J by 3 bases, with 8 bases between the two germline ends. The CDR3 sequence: CASSTGYYGYTF. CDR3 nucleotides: TGTGCCAGCAGCACAGGTTACTATGGCTACACCTTC.

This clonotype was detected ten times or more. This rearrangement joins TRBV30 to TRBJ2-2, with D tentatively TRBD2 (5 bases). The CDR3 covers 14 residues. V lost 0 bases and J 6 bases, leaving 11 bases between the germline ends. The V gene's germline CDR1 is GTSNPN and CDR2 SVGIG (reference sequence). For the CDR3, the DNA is TGTGCCTGGAGTGTAGGACTCACCTCCGGGGAGCTGTTTTTT. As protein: CAWSVGLTSGELFF.

The CDR3 spells CASSLDSSYNEQFF. Here the CDR3 DNA reads TGTGCCAGCAGCCTAGACAGCTCCTACAATGAGCAGTTCTTC. The chain carries TRBV5-4 and TRBJ2-1; the D gene is possibly TRBD1 (5 bases). CDR1 is SGHNT and CDR2 is YYREEE in the germline V gene (reference sequence). The CDR3 consists of 14 residues. Trimming shortened V by 4 bases and J by 0 bases, and 8 bases separated the two germline ends.

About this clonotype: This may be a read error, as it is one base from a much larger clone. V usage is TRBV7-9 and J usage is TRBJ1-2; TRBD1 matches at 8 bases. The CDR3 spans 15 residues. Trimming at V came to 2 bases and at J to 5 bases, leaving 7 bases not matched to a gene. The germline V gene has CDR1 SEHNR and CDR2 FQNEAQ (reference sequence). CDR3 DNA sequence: TGTGCCAGCAGCTTATCAGAGACAGGGGAATATGGCTACACCTTC. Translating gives CASSLSETGEYGYTF. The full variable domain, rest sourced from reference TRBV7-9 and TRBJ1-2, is DTGVSQNPRHKITKRGQNVTFRCDPISEHNRLYWYRQTLGQGPEFLTYFQNEAQLEKSRLLSDRFSAERPKGSFSTLEIQRTEQGDSAMYLCASSLSETGEYGYTFGSGTRLTVV.

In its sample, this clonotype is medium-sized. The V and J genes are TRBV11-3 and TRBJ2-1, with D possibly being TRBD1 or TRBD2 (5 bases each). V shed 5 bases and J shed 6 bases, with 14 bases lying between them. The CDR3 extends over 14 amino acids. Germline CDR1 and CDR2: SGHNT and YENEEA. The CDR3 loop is CASSRLGVVNEQFF. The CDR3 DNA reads TGTGCCAGCAGCCGATTGGGGGTAGTCAATGAGCAGTTCTTC.

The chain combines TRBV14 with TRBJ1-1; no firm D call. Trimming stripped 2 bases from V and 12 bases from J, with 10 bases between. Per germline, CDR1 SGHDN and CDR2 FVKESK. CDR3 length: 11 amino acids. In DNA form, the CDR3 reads TGTGCCAGCAGCCAAATAGGTAAACCTTTCTTT. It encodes CASSQIGKPFF. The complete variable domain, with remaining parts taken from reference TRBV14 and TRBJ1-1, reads EAGVTQFPSHSVIEKGQTVTLRCDPISGHDNLYWYRRVMGKEIKFLLHFVKESKQDESGMPNNRFLAERTGGTYSTLKVQPAELEDSGVYFCASSQIGKPFFGQGTRLTVV.

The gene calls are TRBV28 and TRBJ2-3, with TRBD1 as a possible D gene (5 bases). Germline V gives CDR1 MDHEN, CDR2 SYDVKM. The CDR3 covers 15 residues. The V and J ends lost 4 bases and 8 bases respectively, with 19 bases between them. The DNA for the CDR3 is TGTGCCAGCAGTTCTCCGACAGTTAGTCGAAGTACGCAGTATTTT. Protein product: CASSSPTVSRSTQYF.